This T cell receptor beta chain was captured in a study of spatial heterogeneity in lung cancer. Overall study: Sequenced were any available follow-up PBMC samples, which had been obtained a median of around 2 years after resection.

Sample time point: blood at routine non-recurrence follow-up after resection. Unsorted whole RNA of tumor, nontumor lung or frozen PBMC was sequenced. CDR3 length: 14 amino acids. Trimming cost V 3 bases and J 7 bases; bases outside gene matches: 3. The germline V gene encodes CDR1 LNHNV and CDR2 YYDKDF (reference sequence). There are many counts of this clonotype. Using its own MiXCR run on the 5' RACE reads, TCRdb lists one record per CDR3 protein. The repertoire holds around 47,000 distinct CDR3 sequences, roughly 7% seen once, with 35% in the top ten. This specimen consisted of PBMCs, obtained at follow-up. The chain has TRBV15 and TRBJ2-2; TRBD1 agrees at 9 bases. The sequence derives from a female donor with early-stage non-small cell lung cancer. The chain's CDR3 is CATSRTGGDGELFF. The CDR3 DNA reads as TGTGCCACCAGCAGGACAGGGGGTGACGGGGAGCTGTTTTTT. Full variable domain (rest looked up from reference TRBV15 and TRBJ2-2): DAMVIQNPRYQVTQFGKPVTLSCSQTLNHNVMYWYQQKSSQAPKLLFHYYDKDFNNEADTPDNFQSRRPNTSFCFLDIRSPGLGDTAMYLCATSRTGGDGELFFGEGSRLTVL.